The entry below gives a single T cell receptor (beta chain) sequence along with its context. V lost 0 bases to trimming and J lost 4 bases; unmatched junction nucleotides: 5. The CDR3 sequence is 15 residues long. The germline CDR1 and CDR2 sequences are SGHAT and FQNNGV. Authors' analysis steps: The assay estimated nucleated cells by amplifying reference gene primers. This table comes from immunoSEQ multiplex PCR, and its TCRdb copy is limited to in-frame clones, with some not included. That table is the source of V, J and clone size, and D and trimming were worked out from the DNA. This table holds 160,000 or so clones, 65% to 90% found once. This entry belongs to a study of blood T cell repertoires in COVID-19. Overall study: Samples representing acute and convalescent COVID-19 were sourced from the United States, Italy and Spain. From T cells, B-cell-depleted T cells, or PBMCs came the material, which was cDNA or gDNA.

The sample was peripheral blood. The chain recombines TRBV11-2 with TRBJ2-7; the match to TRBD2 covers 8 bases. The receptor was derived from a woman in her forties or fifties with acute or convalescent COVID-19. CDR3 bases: TGTGCCAGCAGCTTAGAGGGGACTAGTGGTTACGAGCAGTACTTC. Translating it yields CASSLEGTSGYEQYF.